What follows describes a single TCR beta chain. Its antigen is not known. CDR3 length: 12 amino acids. V was shortened by 6 bases and J by 5 bases, with 8 bases between the two germline ends. The germline CDR1 and CDR2 sequences are MDHEN and SYDVKM. TCRdb's table, derived via immunoSEQ multiplex PCR, lists solely in-frame clones and lacks some. The table shows 120,000 or so clones, with around 82% occurring only once. The data derive from a study of T cell responses to AZD1222 COVID-19 vaccine. In the study overall: Both about-4-week and about-12-week second-dose recipients were combined. General study results and limits: It was only after the peak T cell response that any repertoires were sampled.

The J gene is TRBJ2-1, the V gene TRBV28; D gene ambiguous. This specimen was peripheral blood, taken on day 0 of AZD1222 vaccination. The TCR comes from an adult in good health. CDR3 loop: CASRPDHNEQFF. The CDR3 bases are TGTGCCAGCAGGCCGGATCACAATGAGCAGTTCTTC.